This T cell receptor beta chain emerged from a study of PD-L1 blockade in urothelial cancer. Into every PCR, synthetic TCR analog templates were spiked. Here immunoSEQ multiplex PCR was the method, and the copy in TCRdb shows in-frame clones only, minus some. This table has about 43,000 clones, around nine tenths appearing once. CDR3 size: 13 residues. V was pared by 3 bases and J by 9 bases, with 12 bases between. Per germline, CDR1 KGHSH and CDR2 LQKENI. The gene calls are TRBV18 and TRBJ1-3; D gene unclear. This receptor was obtained from a woman aged 60-70 years with urothelial cancer. This sample comprised PBMCs, obtained around atezolizumab (anti-PD-L1) treatment. The CDR3 here is CASSPPSRGTIYF. In DNA form, the CDR3 reads TGTGCCAGCTCACCCCCTAGTCGGGGCACCATATATTTT.